The rows below give T cell receptor beta chains drawn from one sample of a study of shared clonotypes between healthy human individuals. Assay: immunoSEQ multiplex PCR; the TCRdb copy retains only in-frame clones and omits some. Here the sample spans about 2.4 million clones, over 85% being singletons. Input material: naive CD4+ T cells from PBMCs. The receptors derive from a man aged 18 to 29 in good health. Some clones in this sample may be carry-over from other donors' samples. CDR3s include the opening cysteine and the closing phenylalanine or tryptophan. Each record gives: CDR3 protein, CDR3 DNA, V gene, clone size, D gene, J gene. D genes are given only for firm matches. Part of the rows lack a size; the others show once, few, many or a class for expanded clones.

CASSIAQAGQETQYF | TGTGCCAGTAGTATAGCTCAGGCAGGACAAGAGACCCAGTACTTC | TRBV19 | NA | NA | TRBJ2-5
CASRRREGPETQYF | TGTGCCAGCCGACGGCGGGAGGGCCCAGAGACCCAGTACTTC | TRBV25-1 | NA | TRBD2 | TRBJ2-5
CASSYGALNTGELFF | TGTGCCAGCAGTTACGGGGCGTTGAACACCGGGGAGCTGTTTTTT | TRBV6-6 | NA | NA | TRBJ2-2
CASSRRPGQAYGYTF | TGTGCCAGCAGTAGGAGACCGGGACAAGCCTATGGCTACACCTTC | TRBV6-5 | NA | NA | TRBJ1-2
CASSGTSNNYGGQYF | TGTGCCAGCAGCGGTACATCGAATAACTACGGCGGGCAGTACTTC | TRBV5-4 | NA | NA | TRBJ2-7
CASSSWTSGKGETQYF | TGTGCCAGCAGCTCGTGGACTAGCGGGAAAGGAGAGACCCAGTACTTC | TRBV7-3 | NA | TRBD2 | TRBJ2-5
CATSRDFAYEQYF | TGTGCCACCAGCAGAGATTTTGCCTACGAGCAGTACTTC | TRBV15 | NA | NA | TRBJ2-7
CASSFRDEKLFF | TGTGCCAGCAGTTTTAGAGATGAAAAACTGTTTTTT | TRBV27 | NA | NA | TRBJ1-4
CSVVGTINNEQFF | TGCAGCGTTGTGGGGACGATCAACAATGAGCAGTTCTTC | TRBV29-1 | once | NA | TRBJ2-1
CASSDPGQGRETQYF | TGTGCCAGCAGTGATCCTGGACAGGGTAGAGAGACCCAGTACTTC | TRBV25-1 | NA | TRBD1 | TRBJ2-5
CASSTPGAGANVLTF | TGTGCCAGTAGTACCCCAGGGGCTGGGGCCAACGTCCTGACTTTC | TRBV19 | NA | NA | TRBJ2-6
CASSVEGNSNQPQHF | TGTGCCAGCAGCGTAGAGGGGAATAGCAATCAGCCCCAGCATTTT | TRBV9 | NA | NA | TRBJ1-5
CASSEGGRASTDTQYF | TGTGCCAGCAGTGAAGGAGGGCGGGCAAGCACAGATACGCAGTATTTT | TRBV25-1 | NA | NA | TRBJ2-3
CASSLTKNTEAFF | TGTGCCAGCAGCTTAACAAAGAACACTGAAGCTTTCTTT | TRBV7-2 | NA | NA | TRBJ1-1
CASSGGLAGVYEQFF | TGTGCCAGCAGCGGGGGACTAGCGGGAGTGTATGAGCAGTTCTTC | TRBV9 | NA | TRBD2 | TRBJ2-1
CASSKDGTGYNQPQHF | TGTGCCAGTAGCAAGGACGGGACAGGCTACAATCAGCCCCAGCATTTT | TRBV19 | NA | TRBD1 | TRBJ1-5
CASSFGGRANYPTSYNEQFF | TGTGCCAGTAGTTTTGGCGGGAGGGCCAATTACCCAACCTCCTACAATGAGCAGTTCTTC | TRBV19 | NA | TRBD2 | TRBJ2-1
CASSLGDLRVETQYF | TGCGCCAGCAGCTTGGGTGACCTCAGGGTAGAGACCCAGTACTTC | TRBV5-1 | NA | NA | TRBJ2-5
CASSVGQGAYYGYTF | TGTGCCAGCAGCGTAGGGCAGGGGGCATACTATGGCTACACCTTC | TRBV9 | NA | TRBD1 | TRBJ1-2
CASSPSTGTPRTENSGRNYEQYF | TGTGCCAGCTCACCGAGTACCGGGACGCCTCGGACAGAGAATAGCGGGAGAAACTACGAGCAGTACTTC | TRBV18 | once | TRBD2 | TRBJ2-7
CAPSGGSF | TGCGCCCCGAGCGGGGGTTCATTT | TRBV10-1 | NA | NA | TRBJ1-1
CASSSGQDHFNYEQYF | TGTGCCAGCAGTTCGGGTCAGGACCATTTCAACTACGAGCAGTACTTC | TRBV6-6 | NA | NA | TRBJ2-7
CSVGLRLTDTQYF | TGCAGCGTTGGTCTCCGGTTGACGGATACGCAGTATTTT | TRBV29-1 | NA | NA | TRBJ2-3
CASSLKQGAGTEAFF | TGCGCCAGCAGCTTAAAACAGGGGGCCGGCACTGAAGCTTTCTTT | TRBV5-1 | NA | TRBD1 | TRBJ1-1
CASSLEGDEQYF | TGCGCCAGCAGCTTGGAGGGGGACGAGCAGTACTTC | TRBV5-1 | NA | NA | TRBJ2-7
CASSPGRASTDTQYF | TGTGCCAGCAGCCCCGGCAGGGCAAGCACAGATACGCAGTATTTT | TRBV7-2 | NA | NA | TRBJ2-3
CASSGQGAREEQYF | TGTGCCAGCTCGGGACAGGGGGCGCGGGAAGAGCAGTACTTC | TRBV18 | NA | TRBD1 | TRBJ2-7
CASSQGIASGRNEQFF | TGCGCCAGCAGCCAAGGAATAGCTAGCGGGAGAAATGAGCAGTTCTTC | TRBV4-1 | NA | TRBD2 | TRBJ2-1
CASSPPGQVNQPQHF | TGTGCCAGCAGTCCCCCGGGACAGGTTAATCAGCCCCAGCATTTT | TRBV28 | NA | TRBD1 | TRBJ1-5
CASSLTGRGEQYF | TGTGCCAGCAGCCTTACCGGGCGAGGGGAGCAGTACTTC | TRBV7-3 | few | NA | TRBJ2-7
CASRETGLTEAFF | TGTGCCAGCAGGGAGACAGGGCTCACTGAAGCTTTCTTT | TRBV5-4 | NA | TRBD1 | TRBJ1-1
CASSPGRRGTEAFF | TGTGCCAGCAGCCCCGGGAGGAGGGGTACTGAAGCTTTCTTT | TRBV5-6 | NA | NA | TRBJ1-1
CSARKSGVQYF | TGCAGTGCTAGGAAAAGCGGGGTTCAGTACTTC | TRBV20-1 | NA | TRBD2 | TRBJ2-7
CASSSLEGETQYF | TGTGCCAGCAGCTCTCTAGAAGGGGAGACCCAGTACTTC | TRBV11-2 | once | NA | TRBJ2-5
CASSRTPYEQYF | TGTGCCAGCAGTCGGACCCCCTACGAGCAGTACTTC | TRBV2 | NA | NA | TRBJ2-7
CSVEARGTQYF | TGCAGCGTTGAAGCCCGGGGGACCCAGTACTTC | TRBV29-1 | once | NA | TRBJ2-5
CASSTQPAGTASYEQYF | TGTGCCAGTAGTACCCAGCCGGCCGGGACCGCCTCCTACGAGCAGTACTTC | TRBV19 | NA | NA | TRBJ2-7
CASSIHRALDGYTF | TGTGCCAGCAGTATTCACAGGGCCTTAGATGGCTACACCTTC | TRBV6-1 | NA | NA | TRBJ1-2
CAISSGGGNTEAFF | TGTGCCATCAGTTCTGGGGGCGGGAACACTGAAGCTTTCTTT | TRBV10-3 | few | NA | TRBJ1-1
CASSGTGDRYQPQHF | TGTGCCAGCAGCGGGACAGGGGACAGGTATCAGCCCCAGCATTTT | TRBV9 | NA | TRBD1 | TRBJ1-5